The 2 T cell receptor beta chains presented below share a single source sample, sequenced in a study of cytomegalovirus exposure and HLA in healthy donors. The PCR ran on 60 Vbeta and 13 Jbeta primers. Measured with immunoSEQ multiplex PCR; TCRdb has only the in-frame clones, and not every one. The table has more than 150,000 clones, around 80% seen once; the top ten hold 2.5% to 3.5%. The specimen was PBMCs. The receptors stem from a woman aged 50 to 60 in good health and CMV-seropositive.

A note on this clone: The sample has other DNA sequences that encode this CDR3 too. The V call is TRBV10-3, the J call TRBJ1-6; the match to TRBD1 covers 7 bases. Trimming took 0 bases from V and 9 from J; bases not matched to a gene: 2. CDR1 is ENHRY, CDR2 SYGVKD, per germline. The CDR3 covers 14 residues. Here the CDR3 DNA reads TGTGCCATCAGTGAGTCAGGGGGCCCTTCACCCCTCCACTTT. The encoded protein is CAISESGGPSPLHF.

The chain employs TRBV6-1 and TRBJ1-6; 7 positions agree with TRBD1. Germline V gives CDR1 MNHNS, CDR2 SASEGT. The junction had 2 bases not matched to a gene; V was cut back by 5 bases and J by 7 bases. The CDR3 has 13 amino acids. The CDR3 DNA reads TGTGCCAGCAGTAGGGGGCGAAATTCACCCCTCCACTTT. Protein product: CASSRGRNSPLHF.